Below, 21 T cell receptor beta chains from the same sample are listed, as sequenced in a study of cytomegalovirus exposure and HLA in healthy donors. A multiplex PCR was run with 60 Vbeta primers and 13 Jbeta primers. The data were produced by immunoSEQ multiplex PCR, yet TCRdb's version contains in-frame clones alone and is incomplete. The table shows 95,000 to 150,000 clones, with roughly 9% occurring only once. Sequencing was done on a sample of PBMCs. All receptors derive from a woman aged 40 to 49 in good health and CMV-seropositive.

The chain has TRBV29-1 and TRBJ2-7, with 12 positions matching TRBD1. Unmatched junction bases numbered 5, after V lost 5 bases and J lost 6 bases. This CDR3 has 13 amino acids. Germline loops: CDR1 SQVTM, CDR2 ANQGSEA. CDR3 sequence reads: CSVSGTGGSEQYF. As DNA, the CDR3 is TGCAGCGTTTCCGGGACAGGGGGCTCCGAGCAGTACTTC.

This clone turned up a few times. The chain is built from TRBV10-2 and TRBJ1-2, with D maybe TRBD1 (5 bases). Germline CDR1 and CDR2: WSHSY and SAAADI. This CDR3 is 14 amino acids long. Trimming pared 3 bases from V and 4 bases from J, leaving 12 bases between. CDR3 in DNA: TGCGCCAGCAGTGAAGAAACAGGTTCCTATGGCTACACCTTC. As protein: CASSEETGSYGYTF.

V usage is TRBV5-1 and J usage is TRBJ2-7; TRBD2 aligns across 7 bases. The germline V gene has CDR1 SGHRS and CDR2 YFSETQ. Trimming cost V 0 bases and J 1 base; bases outside gene matches: 7. There are 16 residues in the CDR3. The DNA of the CDR3 is TGCGCCAGCAGCTTGGAGTCGGGACTATATTCCTACGAGCAGTACTTC. It encodes CASSLESGLYSYEQYF. The full variable domain, rest sourced from reference TRBV5-1 and TRBJ2-7, is KAGVTQTPRYLIKTRGQQVTLSCSPISGHRSVSWYQQTPGQGLQFLFEYFSETQRNKGNFPGRFSGRQFSNSRSEMNVSTLELGDSALYLCASSLESGLYSYEQYFGPGTRLTVT.

This clone was seen only a few times. The rearrangement uses TRBV6-4 and TRBJ2-1; TRBD2 matches at 8 bases. CDR3 length: 16 amino acids. CDR1 is MRHNA, CDR2 SNTAGT, per germline. Germline trimming cut 6 bases from V and 0 bases from J; bases unmatched to any gene: 7. CDR3 residues: CASRLSGGSSYNEQFF. CDR3 nucleotide sequence: TGTGCCAGCAGACTCAGCGGGGGAAGCTCCTACAATGAGCAGTTCTTC.

The table lists this clone with a few counts. The rearrangement uses TRBV19 and TRBJ1-5; D is uncertain. CDR1 is LNHDA, CDR2 SQIVND, per germline (reference sequence). V was cut by 2 bases and J by 6 bases, with 8 bases left in between. The CDR3 spans 13 residues. This chain's CDR3 is CASSIRELQPQHF. The CDR3 DNA is TGTGCCAGTAGTATAAGAGAGCTTCAGCCCCAGCATTTT.

This chain connects TRBV7-3 to TRBJ2-7, with D possibly TRBD2 on 6 matching bases. This CDR3 has 15 amino acids. In germline, CDR1 is SGHTA, CDR2 FQGTGA. V shed 3 bases and J shed 0 bases, with 12 bases lying between them. CDR3 in amino acids: CASSFGGTYSYEQYF. CDR3 sequence (DNA): TGTGCCAGCAGCTTTGGCGGGACCTACTCCTACGAGCAGTACTTC.

This chain uses TRBV5-4 with TRBJ2-3, with a weak D call TRBD2 (6 bases). The CDR3 totals 13 residues. The V and J ends lost 2 bases and 6 bases respectively, with 10 bases between them. Germline values: CDR1 SGHNT, CDR2 YYREEE (reference sequence). Written as DNA, the CDR3 is TGTGCCAGCAGCTTCGGTGGGGGGGATACGCAGTATTTT. This encodes CASSFGGGDTQYF.

This clone occurred a few times. This chain uses TRBV2 with TRBJ2-7; 7 bases match TRBD1. Germline CDR1 reads SNHLY; CDR2 reads FYNNEI. This CDR3 spans 15 amino acids. The junction had 9 bases not matched to a gene; V was cut back by 7 bases and J by 0 bases. CDR3 DNA: TGTGCCAGCAAACCAGGACAGGTCCTCTCCTACGAGCAGTACTTC. Amino acid sequence: CASKPGQVLSYEQYF.

V and J are TRBV10-3 and TRBJ2-7; 8 bases agree with TRBD1. V lost 6 bases, J lost 6 bases, and 7 bases stayed unmatched. Looked up from germline, CDR1 is ENHRY and CDR2 is SYGVKD. The CDR3 is 13 amino acids. CDR3 nucleotide sequence: TGTGCCATCAGGGCGGACAGGGAAGGCGAGCAGTACTTC. It codes for CAIRADREGEQYF.

The V and J genes are TRBV19 and TRBJ2-5; possibly TRBD1 for D (6 bases). The CDR3 runs 14 residues. The germline V gene has CDR1 LNHDA and CDR2 SQIVND (reference sequence). Trimming took 6 bases from V and 4 from J, leaving 15 bases between them. The CDR3 loop reads CASRATGLRETQYF. The CDR3 region has the DNA TGTGCCAGTAGAGCGACAGGATTACGAGAGACCCAGTACTTC.

The V gene is TRBV19, the J gene TRBJ2-7; a possible D gene is TRBD1 (6 bases). Germline loops: CDR1 LNHDA, CDR2 SQIVND (reference sequence). The CDR3 is 16 amino acids. V lost 4 bases to trimming and J lost 0 bases, with 16 bases between them. CDR3 region: CASSTRTVPGSYEQYF. Written as DNA, the CDR3 is TGTGCCAGTAGTACCAGGACAGTCCCGGGCTCCTACGAGCAGTACTTC.

In its sample, this clone was seen a few times. The chain employs TRBV6-6 and TRBJ1-6; D is undetermined. Germline lookup yields CDR1 MNHNY and CDR2 SVGAGI (reference sequence). The CDR3 runs to 13 residues. Trimming cost V 7 bases and J 7 bases, with 11 bases left between them. The CDR3 region is CASMEYPNSPLHF. The CDR3, as DNA: TGTGCCAGCATGGAGTACCCCAATTCACCCCTCCACTTT.

This rearrangement joins TRBV6-1 to TRBJ1-1; D is perhaps TRBD1 (6 bases). In germline, CDR1 is MNHNS, CDR2 SASEGT. The CDR3 totals 15 residues. Trimming cost V 2 bases and J 1 base, with 11 bases left between them. CDR3 loop: CASSEPRTENTEAFF. CDR3 nucleotide sequence: TGTGCCAGCAGTGAACCCAGGACAGAGAACACTGAAGCTTTCTTT.

This clone came up a few times. V is TRBV5-1 and J is TRBJ2-1; tentatively, D is TRBD2 (5 bases). V was trimmed by 2 bases and J by 4 bases, leaving 10 bases between them. The CDR3 is made up of 14 amino acids. From germline, CDR1 is SGHRS and CDR2 YFSETQ. CDR3 residues: CASSLPSGYNEQFF. The CDR3 DNA sequence: TGCGCCAGCAGCTTACCCTCGGGGTACAATGAGCAGTTCTTC.

This clone has only a few counts. The chain joins TRBV10-3 to TRBJ2-7, with no clear D. V was clipped by 0 bases and J by 2 bases, with 8 bases between them. Germline loops: CDR1 ENHRY, CDR2 SYGVKD. The length of the CDR3 is 14 residues. CDR3 bases: TGTGCCATCAGTGAGTCAAACAGTCCCTACGAGCAGTACTTC. This translates into CAISESNSPYEQYF.

The rearrangement links TRBV19 to TRBJ2-7, with 11 bases identical to TRBD2. Germline V gene data show CDR1 as LNHDA and CDR2 as SQIVND (reference sequence). The CDR3 has 15 residues. Trimming cost V 8 bases and J 2 bases; bases outside gene matches: 8. CDR3 nucleotides: TGTGCCAGTTCCGAGACTAGCGGGGCCCCCTACGAGCAGTACTTC. Translated: CASSETSGAPYEQYF.

This clone has more than one count but fewer than ten. The rearrangement joins TRBV15 to TRBJ2-5; D uncertain. This CDR3 is 14 amino acids long. From germline, CDR1 is LNHNV and CDR2 YYDKDF (reference sequence). V was pared by 2 bases and J by 5 bases, with 12 bases between. The CDR3 sequence: CATSRSASGETQYF. As DNA, the CDR3 is TGTGCCACCAGCAGAAGTGCCTCCGGGGAGACCCAGTACTTC.

The genes are TRBV9 and TRBJ1-2, with TRBD1 matching over 7 bases. The V gene end was trimmed by 5 bases and the J gene end by 0 bases; junction bases not matched to a gene: 13. Germline CDR1 and CDR2: SGDLS and YYNGEE. The CDR3 has 17 residues. This CDR3 is CASSVDRVPSANYGYTF. CDR3 nucleotide sequence: TGTGCCAGCAGTGTTGACAGGGTCCCCTCCGCTAACTATGGCTACACCTTC.

This clone has just a few counts. The V gene is TRBV28, the J gene TRBJ1-1; possible D gene TRBD1, 6 bases. The V gene lost 3 bases and the J gene lost 3 bases, with 11 bases spanning the gap. Germline-derived CDR1 and CDR2 are MDHEN and SYDVKM. This CDR3 is built from 14 residues. CDR3 bases: TGTGCCAGCAGTTTGCACAGGGATGACACTGAAGCTTTCTTT. Translation gives CASSLHRDDTEAFF.

This clone was picked up a small number of times. The chain employs TRBV28 and TRBJ2-7; 7 nucleotides line up with TRBD1. CDR3 length: 14 residues. Germline V gene data show CDR1 as MDHEN and CDR2 as SYDVKM. J was trimmed by 6 bases and V by 1 base; bases with no gene match: 6. The CDR3: CASSLSRGMIEQYF. For the CDR3, the DNA is TGTGCCAGCAGTTTATCCAGGGGGATGATCGAGCAGTACTTC.

The rearrangement links TRBV7-8 to TRBJ1-5; 12 bases agree with TRBD1. With V trimmed by 3 bases and J by 2 bases, 8 bases remained unmatched. Germline V gene sequence: CDR1 SGHVS, CDR2 FQNEAQ. There are 18 residues in the CDR3. The CDR3 DNA sequence: TGTGCCAGCAGCTTCTCCGGGACAGGGGGCGCGGGCAATCAGCCCCAGCATTTT. Translated, it gives CASSFSGTGGAGNQPQHF.